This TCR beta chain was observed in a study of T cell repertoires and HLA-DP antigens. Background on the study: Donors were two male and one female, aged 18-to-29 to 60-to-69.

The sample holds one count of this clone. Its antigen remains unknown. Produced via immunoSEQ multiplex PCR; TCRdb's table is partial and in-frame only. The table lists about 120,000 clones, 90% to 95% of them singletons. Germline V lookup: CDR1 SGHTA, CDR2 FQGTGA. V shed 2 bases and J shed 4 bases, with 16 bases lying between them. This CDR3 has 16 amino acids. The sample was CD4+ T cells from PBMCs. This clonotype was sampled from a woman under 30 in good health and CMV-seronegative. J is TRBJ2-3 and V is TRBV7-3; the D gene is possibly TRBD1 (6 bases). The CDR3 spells CASSLRGQSPADTQYF. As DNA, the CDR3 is TGTGCCAGCAGCTTACGAGGACAGTCCCCAGCAGATACGCAGTATTTT.